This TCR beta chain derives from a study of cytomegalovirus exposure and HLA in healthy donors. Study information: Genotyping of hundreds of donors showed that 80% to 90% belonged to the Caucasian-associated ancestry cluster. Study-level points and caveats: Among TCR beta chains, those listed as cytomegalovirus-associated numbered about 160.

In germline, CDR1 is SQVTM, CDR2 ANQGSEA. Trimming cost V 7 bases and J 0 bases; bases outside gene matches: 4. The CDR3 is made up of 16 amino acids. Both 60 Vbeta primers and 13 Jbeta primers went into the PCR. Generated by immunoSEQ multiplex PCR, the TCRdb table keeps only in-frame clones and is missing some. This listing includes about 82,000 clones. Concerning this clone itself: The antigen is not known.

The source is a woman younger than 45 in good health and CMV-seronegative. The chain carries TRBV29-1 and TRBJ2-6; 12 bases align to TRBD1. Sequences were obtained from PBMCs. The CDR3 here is CSASGQGASGANVLTF. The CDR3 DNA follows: TGCAGCGCATCGGGACAGGGGGCCTCTGGGGCCAACGTCCTGACTTTC.